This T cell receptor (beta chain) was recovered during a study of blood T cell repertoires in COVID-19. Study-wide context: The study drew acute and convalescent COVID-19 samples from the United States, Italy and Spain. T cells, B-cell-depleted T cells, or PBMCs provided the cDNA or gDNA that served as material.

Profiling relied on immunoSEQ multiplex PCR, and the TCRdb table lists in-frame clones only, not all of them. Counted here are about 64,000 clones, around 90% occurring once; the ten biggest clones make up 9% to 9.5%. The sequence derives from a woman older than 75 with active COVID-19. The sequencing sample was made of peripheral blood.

The CDR3: CASRGGSNNSPLHF. CDR3 coding DNA: TGTGCCAGCAGAGGAGGTTCGAATAATTCACCCCTCCACTTT. V and J are TRBV5-4 and TRBJ1-6; no clear D gene. The germline gives CDR1 SGHNT, CDR2 YYREEE (reference sequence). Between the trimmed V and J ends, which lost 5 bases and 5 bases, there was a span of 11 bases. The CDR3 extends over 14 amino acids.